Below, 7 T cell receptor beta chains from the same sample are listed, as sequenced in a study of T cells in Graves' hyperthyroidism and ophthalmopathy (dated by TCRdb to 2018 to 2020). The library came from multiplex PCR. Instrument used: Illumina HiSeq 2000. The TCR beta CDR3 regions were amplified from RNA transcripts. The first round of RT-PCR for the TCR CDR3 was performed with the HTBI primer set and the Qiagen OneStep RT-PCR kit. In TCRdb, the public reads were trimmed at Q25 with fastp and aligned with MiXCR, with productive beta chains retained. For every CDR3 protein sequence, its rows merge into one entry that carries the most common genes and DNA. This sample lists 90,000 to 120,000 distinct CDR3 sequences; 15% to 20% were detected once. Roughly 40% of the sample is in the top ten clones. The sequencing input was blood. Every receptor here comes from a woman aged 45-59 years with Graves' hyperthyroidism.

The table lists this clonotype with many counts. The chain combines TRBV28 with TRBJ2-7; weak D call: TRBD2 (5 bases). Trimming pared 4 bases from V and 3 bases from J, leaving 19 bases between. The CDR3 totals 16 residues. Germline-derived CDR1 and CDR2 are MDHEN and SYDVKM. The CDR3 coding sequence is TGTGCCAGCAGTTCTCCCCGGTCCGGGAAACTCTACGAGCAGTACGTC. It codes for CASSSPRSGKLYEQYV.

The table lists this clonotype with many counts. The J gene is TRBJ2-1, the V gene TRBV20-1; 9 bases align to TRBD2. CDR1 is DFQATT and CDR2 is SNEGSKA in the germline V gene (reference sequence). This CDR3 has 15 amino acids. After removal of 5 bases from V and 7 bases from J, the junction contained 12 bases not matched to a gene. The CDR3: CSAVAGQLAGNEQFF. In DNA, the CDR3 is TGCAGTGCTGTTGCGGGACAGCTAGCGGGAAATGAGCAGTTCTTC.

This clonotype was seen at least ten times. This chain connects TRBV29-1 to TRBJ1-1, with D maybe TRBD1 (6 bases). Trimming shortened V by 6 bases and J by 1 base, and 15 bases separated the two germline ends. Germline assignment: CDR1 SQVTM and CDR2 ANQGSEA. CDR3 length: 14 amino acids. CDR3 residues: CSVRRGGRNTEAFF. The CDR3 nucleotides read TGCAGCGTCCGGCGGGGGGGCCGGAACACTGAAGCTTTCTTT. Combining the CDR3 with reference TRBV29-1 and TRBJ1-1 gives the whole variable domain SAVISQKPSRDICQRGTSLTIQCQVDSQVTMMFWYRQQPGQSLTLIATANQGSEATYESGFVIDKFPISRPNLTFSTLTVSNMSPEDSSIYLCSVRRGGRNTEAFFGQGTRLTVV.

In this sample, this clonotype turned up many times. This chain connects TRBV27 to TRBJ1-2, with D perhaps TRBD1 (5 bases). V was pared by 5 bases and J by 3 bases, with 13 bases between. CDR3 length equals 14 residues. From germline, CDR1 is MNHEY and CDR2 SMNVEV (reference sequence). The CDR3 reads CASSVNPGHYGYTF. Written as DNA, the CDR3 is TGTGCCAGCAGTGTTAACCCAGGGCACTATGGCTACACCTTC.

This clonotype was detected ten times or more. The chain has TRBV6-1 and TRBJ1-2, with unresolved D. CDR1 and CDR2 (germline): MNHNS, SASEGT. There are 15 residues in the CDR3. Trimming removed 5 bases at V and 6 bases at J, with 19 bases between. In nucleotides, the CDR3 is TGTGCCAGCAGTAACGCCGTGCCCCTAACTAATGGCTACACCTTC. It codes for CASSNAVPLTNGYTF.

In its sample, this clonotype was seen many times. This rearrangement joins TRBV20-1 to TRBJ2-3; D unclear. Germline V gives CDR1 DFQATT, CDR2 SNEGSKA (reference sequence). Trimming shortened V by 3 bases and J by 6 bases, and 7 bases separated the two germline ends. This CDR3 has 11 residues. Here the CDR3 DNA reads TGCAGTGCTAGTAGAGCTGATACGCAGTATTTT. This sequence encodes CSASRADTQYF.

This clonotype came up many times. This chain connects TRBV12-3 or TRBV12-4 to TRBJ1-4; 12 bases match TRBD1. Unmatched junction bases numbered 1, after V lost 3 bases and J lost 8 bases. The CDR3 totals 14 residues. This CDR3 reads CASSFGTGGEKLFF. The CDR3 nucleotides read TGTGCCAGCAGTTTCGGGACAGGGGGCGAAAAACTGTTTTTT.